The rows below give T cell receptor beta chains drawn from one sample of a study of regulatory T cells in long-lasting Graves disease. Each CDR3 protein gets one entry after TCRdb re-called the reads with MiXCR. The sample lists around 1,800 distinct CDR3 sequences, 56% occurring once. Here the sequenced sample was peripheral blood mononuclear cells (PBMCs), taken with antithyroid drug treatment, in newly diagnosed or persistent Graves disease (not recorded which). The receptors originated from a human donor with Graves disease. Both conserved end residues are part of each CDR3. The D gene is left open where the match is weak. The listing skips clone size in some rows; elsewhere it reads once, few, many or a size class.

clone_size j_call d_call v_call cdr3_aa cdr3_nt
few TRBJ2-5 NA TRBV20-1 CSAREAYQETQYF TGTAGTGCTAGAGAGGCGTACCAAGAGACCCAGTACTTC
NA TRBJ2-5 NA TRBV5-5 CASSVLDKETQYF TGTGCCAGCAGTGTGTTGGATAAAGAGACCCAGTACTTC
few TRBJ2-7 TRBD1 TRBV28 CASSLVGQGRGEQYF TGTGCCAGCAGTTTGGTAGGACAGGGGAGAGGCGAGCAGTACTTC
NA TRBJ2-3 TRBD2 TRBV28 CASSPLAGTDTQYF TGTGCCAGCAGTCCTCTAGCGGGCACAGATACGCAGTATTTT
NA TRBJ2-7 NA TRBV3-1 CASSQVLTYEQYF TGTGCCAGCAGCCAAGTCCTGACCTACGAGCAGTACTTC
NA TRBJ1-3 NA TRBV19 CASRTQRDGNTIYF TGTGCCAGTAGGACCCAGCGGGACGGAAACACCATATATTTT
NA TRBJ2-7 NA TRBV20-1 CSASDSTYEQYF TGCAGTGCTAGTGACAGCACCTACGAGCAGTACTTC
NA TRBJ1-1 NA TRBV27 CASRSWEANTEAFF TGTGCCAGCAGATCCTGGGAGGCAAACACTGAAGCTTTCTTT
NA TRBJ2-5 NA TRBV7-8 CASSPRREETQYF TGTGCCAGCAGCCCCCGTAGGGAAGAGACCCAGTACTTC
NA TRBJ2-1 NA TRBV5-1 CASSPWTARNEQFF TGCGCCAGCAGCCCTTGGACAGCGCGGAATGAGCAGTTCTTC
NA TRBJ1-2 NA TRBV3-1 CASSQGRGASYGYTF TGTGCCAGCAGCCAAGGAAGGGGGGCCAGCTATGGCTACACCTTC
NA TRBJ1-1 NA TRBV12-3/TRBV12-4 CASSLNLNTEAFF TGTGCCAGCAGCCTCAATCTGAACACTGAAGCTTTCTTT
NA TRBJ2-5 NA TRBV29-1 CSVEEGTKETQYF TGCAGCGTTGAAGAGGGCACGAAAGAGACCCAGTACTTC
few TRBJ2-1 TRBD2 TRBV7-6 CASTVKAGGPNSYNEQFF TGTGCCAGCACCGTAAAGGCGGGAGGACCAAACTCCTACAATGAGCAGTTCTTC
NA TRBJ2-3 TRBD2 TRBV28 CASQLAGGSDTQYF TGTGCCAGCCAACTAGCGGGGGGGTCAGATACGCAGTATTTT
NA TRBJ1-4 NA TRBV5-1 CASSLEGSGATNEKLFF TGCGCCAGCAGCTTGGAGGGCAGCGGAGCAACTAATGAAAAACTGTTTTTT
few TRBJ1-1 NA TRBV11-2 CASSRGPREPEAFF TGTGCCAGCAGCCGGGGGCCCAGAGAACCTGAAGCTTTCTTT
NA TRBJ1-4 NA TRBV6-5 CASSRSTNEKLFF TGTGCCAGCAGTCGGAGCACTAATGAAAAACTGTTTTTT
NA TRBJ2-2 TRBD2 TRBV2 CASRETSGGNTGELFF TGTGCCAGCAGAGAGACTAGCGGGGGGAACACCGGGGAGCTGTTTTTT
once TRBJ2-3 NA TRBV20-1 CSARDSTTDTQYF TGCAGTGCTAGAGATTCAACCACAGATACGCAGTATTTT
NA TRBJ1-2 NA TRBV6-5 CASRGADYGYTF TGTGCCAGCAGAGGGGCGGACTATGGCTACACCTTC
NA TRBJ1-1 NA TRBV12-3/TRBV12-4 CASRMRYTEAFF TGTGCCAGCAGAATGAGGTACACTGAAGCTTTCTTT